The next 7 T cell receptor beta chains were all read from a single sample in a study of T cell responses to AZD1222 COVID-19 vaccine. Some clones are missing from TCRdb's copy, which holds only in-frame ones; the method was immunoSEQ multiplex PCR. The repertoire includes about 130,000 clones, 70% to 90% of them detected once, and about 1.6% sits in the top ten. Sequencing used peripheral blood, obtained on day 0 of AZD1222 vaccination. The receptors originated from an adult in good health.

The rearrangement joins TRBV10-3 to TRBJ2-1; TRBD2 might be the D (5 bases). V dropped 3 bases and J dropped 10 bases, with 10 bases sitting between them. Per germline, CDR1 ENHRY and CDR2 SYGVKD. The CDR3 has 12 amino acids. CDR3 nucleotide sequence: TGTGCCATCAGTGAAGGTCTAGCCGAGCAGTTCTTC. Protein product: CAISEGLAEQFF.

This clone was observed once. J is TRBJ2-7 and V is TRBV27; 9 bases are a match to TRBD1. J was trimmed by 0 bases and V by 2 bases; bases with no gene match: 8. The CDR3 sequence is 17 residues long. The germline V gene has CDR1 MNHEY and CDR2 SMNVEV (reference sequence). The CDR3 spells CASSLGRGQGASYEQYF. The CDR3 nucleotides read TGTGCCAGCAGTTTAGGGCGGGGACAGGGTGCCTCCTACGAGCAGTACTTC.

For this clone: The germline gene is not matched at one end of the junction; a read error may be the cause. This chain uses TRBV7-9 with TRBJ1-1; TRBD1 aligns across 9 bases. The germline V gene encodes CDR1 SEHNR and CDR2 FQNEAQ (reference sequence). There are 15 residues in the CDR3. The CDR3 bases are TGTGCCAGCATCTTACAGGGGGCCCTAAAAACTGAAGCTTTCTTT. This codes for CASILQGALKTEAFF.

DNA of the CDR3: TGCGCCAGCAGCCCTAACGGGGGCGGGGAAAAACTGTTTTTT. It is translated as CASSPNGGGEKLFF. This chain joins TRBV5-1 and TRBJ1-4; a weak D match, TRBD1 (6 bases). Trimming removed 4 bases from V and 8 bases from J, with 15 bases in between. The CDR3 is made up of 14 amino acids. Germline lookup yields CDR1 SGHRS and CDR2 YFSETQ.

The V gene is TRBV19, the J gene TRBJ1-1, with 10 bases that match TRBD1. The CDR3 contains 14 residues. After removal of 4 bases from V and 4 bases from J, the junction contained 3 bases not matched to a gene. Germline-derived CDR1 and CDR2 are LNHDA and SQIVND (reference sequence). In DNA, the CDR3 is TGTGCCAGTAGTAGGGGACAGGGGATCACTGAAGCTTTCTTT. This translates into CASSRGQGITEAFF.

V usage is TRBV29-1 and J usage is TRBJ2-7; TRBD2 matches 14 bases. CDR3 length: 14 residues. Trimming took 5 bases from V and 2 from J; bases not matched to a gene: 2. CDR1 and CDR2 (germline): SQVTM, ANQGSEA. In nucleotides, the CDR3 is TGCAGCGTTTTGGGACTAGCGGGGGCCTACGAGCAGTACTTC. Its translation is CSVLGLAGAYEQYF.

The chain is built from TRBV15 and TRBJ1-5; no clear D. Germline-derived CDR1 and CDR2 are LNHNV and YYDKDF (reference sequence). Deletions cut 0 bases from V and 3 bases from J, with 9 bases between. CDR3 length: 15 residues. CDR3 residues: CATSRDRRNNQPQHF. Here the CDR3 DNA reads TGTGCCACCAGCAGAGATCGACGGAACAATCAGCCCCAGCATTTT.